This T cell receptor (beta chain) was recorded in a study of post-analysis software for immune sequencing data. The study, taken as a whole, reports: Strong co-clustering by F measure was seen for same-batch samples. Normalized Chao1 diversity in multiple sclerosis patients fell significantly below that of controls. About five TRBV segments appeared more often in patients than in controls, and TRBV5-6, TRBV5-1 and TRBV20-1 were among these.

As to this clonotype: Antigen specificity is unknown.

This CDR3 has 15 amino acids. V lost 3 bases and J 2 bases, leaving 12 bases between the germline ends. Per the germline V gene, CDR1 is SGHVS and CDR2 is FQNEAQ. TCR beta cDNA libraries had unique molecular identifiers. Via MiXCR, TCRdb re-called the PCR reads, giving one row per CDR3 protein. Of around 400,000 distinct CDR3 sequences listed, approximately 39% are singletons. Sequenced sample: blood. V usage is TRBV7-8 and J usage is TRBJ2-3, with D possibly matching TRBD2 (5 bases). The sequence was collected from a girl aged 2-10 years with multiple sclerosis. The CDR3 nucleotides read TGTGCCAGCAGCTTCGGCGGAGGCGTCACAGATACGCAGTATTTT. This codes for CASSFGGGVTDTQYF.